A selection of T cell receptor beta chains follows, all from one sample in a study of blood T cell repertoires in COVID-19. Assay: immunoSEQ multiplex PCR; the TCRdb copy retains only in-frame clones and omits some. The table has roughly 140,000 clones, around 83% seen once. Sequenced material: peripheral blood. The receptors come from an older woman with COVID-19, enrolled during active disease. CDR3s include the opening cysteine and the closing phenylalanine or tryptophan. D genes are given only for firm matches. Clone size, where shown, is once, few, many, or a class for clones that have expanded.

TRBV27	-	TRBJ2-3	-	CASTYLPMSSASTDTQYF	TGTGCCAGCACCTACCTCCCTATGTCTAGCGCCAGCACAGATACGCAGTATTTT
TRBV11-2	TRBD1	TRBJ1-1	-	CASTTGTGVKTEAFF	TGTGCCAGCACGACCGGGACAGGGGTTAAAACTGAAGCTTTCTTT
TRBV5-1	-	TRBJ1-1	-	CASSYSGENTEAFF	TGCGCCAGCAGCTACTCAGGGGAGAACACTGAAGCTTTCTTT
TRBV19	-	TRBJ2-2	-	CASSIARGGELFF	TGTGCCAGTAGTATAGCGCGGGGCGGGGAGCTGTTTTTT
TRBV2	-	TRBJ2-3	-	CASSEGRNTDTQYF	TGTGCCAGCAGTGAGGGGCGGAACACAGATACGCAGTATTTT
TRBV3-1/TRBV3-2	-	TRBJ1-1	-	CASSQEAFYRSEAFF	TGTGCCAGCAGCCAAGAAGCCTTTTATAGATCTGAAGCTTTCTTT
TRBV5-1	TRBD1	TRBJ1-1	-	CASSPTDRVNTEAFF	TGCGCCAGCAGCCCTACGGACAGGGTGAACACTGAAGCTTTCTTT
TRBV18	-	TRBJ1-5	-	CASSLWGLGGNQPQHF	TGTGCCAGCTCACTTTGGGGCTTAGGGGGCAATCAGCCCCAGCATTTT
TRBV25-1	-	TRBJ2-3	-	CASGRNTQYF	TGTGCCAGCGGCAGAAATACGCAGTATTTT
TRBV11-2	-	TRBJ1-1	-	CASSFAGKNTEAFF	TGTGCCAGCAGCTTCGCCGGGAAGAACACTGAAGCTTTCTTT
TRBV29-1	-	TRBJ2-5	few	CSVRKGGETQYF	TGCAGCGTGCGAAAAGGCGGAGAGACCCAGTACTTC
TRBV5-1	TRBD2	TRBJ2-3	-	CASRPREGPGRTDTQYF	TGCGCCAGCAGACCCCGGGAGGGCCCGGGTCGCACAGATACGCAGTATTTT
TRBV24-1	-	TRBJ2-2	-	CATGGRLPGNTGELFF	TGTGCCACCGGAGGCCGACTTCCGGGGAACACCGGGGAGCTGTTTTTT
TRBV18	TRBD2	TRBJ2-1	few	CASSPVLAGNRNEQFF	TGTGCCAGCTCACCAGTACTAGCGGGAAATAGGAATGAGCAGTTCTTC
TRBV9	TRBD2	TRBJ2-2	-	CASSVGVSGRGITGELFF	TGTGCCAGCAGCGTAGGGGTTAGCGGGAGGGGAATCACCGGGGAGCTGTTTTTT
TRBV30	-	TRBJ2-4	once	CAWSVVRGRKSLNIQYF	TGTGCCTGGAGTGTGGTGCGGGGGCGAAAGAGTTTGAACATTCAGTACTTC
TRBV7-3	TRBD1	TRBJ1-4	once	CASSFIGGQGGEKLFF	TGTGCCAGCAGCTTCATCGGGGGACAGGGAGGTGAAAAACTGTTTTTT
TRBV24-1	-	TRBJ1-1	once	CATRRGGETEAFF	TGTGCCACCCGACGGGGGGGCGAAACCGAAGCTTTCTTT
TRBV18	-	TRBJ2-3	-	CASSLSYTDTQYF	TGTGCCAGCTCACTCTCGTACACAGATACGCAGTATTTT
TRBV18	TRBD1	TRBJ1-2	few	CASSPNRGTNGYTF	TGTGCCAGCTCACCAAACAGGGGAACAAATGGCTACACCTTC
TRBV27	TRBD2	TRBJ2-1	-	CASSLGGLAGEREQFF	TGTGCCAGCAGTCTGGGGGGACTAGCGGGAGAGCGTGAGCAGTTCTTC
TRBV12-5	TRBD1	TRBJ2-5	once	CASGRGQQEETQYF	TGTGCTAGTGGTCGGGGACAGCAAGAAGAGACCCAGTACTTC
TRBV19	TRBD1	TRBJ1-1	-	CASSTPRQGWNTEAFF	TGTGCCAGTAGTACGCCGCGACAGGGGTGGAACACTGAAGCTTTCTTT
TRBV5-1	-	TRBJ1-4	once	CASKGGENEKLFF	TGCGCCAGCAAGGGAGGCGAGAATGAAAAACTGTTTTTT
TRBV2	-	TRBJ1-4	-	CATKGGRAEKLFF	TGTGCCACTAAAGGGGGGAGGGCTGAAAAACTGTTTTTT
TRBV3-1/TRBV3-2	-	TRBJ1-1	-	CASSFVRGTEAFF	TGTGCCAGCAGCTTCGTACGGGGGACTGAAGCTTTCTTT
TRBV6-1	TRBD1	TRBJ2-4	-	CASSEAADRVQNIQYF	TGTGCCAGCAGTGAAGCAGCCGACAGGGTCCAAAACATTCAGTACTTC
TRBV18	-	TRBJ1-6	once	CASSPRGGRSSYNSPLHF	TGTGCCAGCTCACCACGGGGAGGGAGAAGCTCCTATAATTCACCCCTCCACTTT
TRBV6-5	-	TRBJ1-1	-	CASSYSRNTEAFF	TGTGCCAGCAGTTACTCCAGGAACACTGAAGCTTTCTTT
TRBV5-1	TRBD2	TRBJ2-1	-	CASSSGTSAYNEQFF	TGCGCCAGCAGTTCCGGGACTAGCGCTTACAATGAGCAGTTCTTC
TRBV5-1	-	TRBJ1-1	-	CASSSAGANTEAFF	TGCGCCAGCAGCTCCGCAGGGGCGAACACTGAAGCTTTCTTT